Listed here are 3 T cell receptor beta chains from one sample, sequenced in a study of tumor and adjacent non-tumor tissue in lung cancer. TCRbeta libraries were built with three rounds of nested PCR, modified from ARM-PCR. In TCRdb, the multiplex PCR reads were re-called with MiXCR into one record per CDR3 protein. The sample lists roughly 220,000 distinct CDR3 sequences; 71% were seen once. No cell sorting was done before RNA was extracted from the tissue. The sample comprised lung tumor tissue. The receptors stem from a man aged 60 to 75 with non-small cell lung cancer.

As to this clonotype: A much larger clone sits a single nucleotide away, making a read error possible. The rearrangement links TRBV5-5 to TRBJ2-7, with 10 nucleotides matching TRBD1. The germline V gene has CDR1 SGHKS and CDR2 YYEKEE (reference sequence). V shed 1 base and J 6 bases; nucleotides not matched to a gene: 4. CDR3 length equals 14 residues. The CDR3 DNA reads as TGTGCCAGCAGCTTGTCTTGGGACAGGGGCGAGCAGTACTTC. Its protein product is CASSLSWDRGEQYF.

This chain joins TRBV20-1 and TRBJ2-5; D unresolved. Looked up from germline, CDR1 is DFQATT and CDR2 is SNEGSKA (reference sequence). Trimming cost V 3 bases and J 6 bases, with 23 bases left between them. The CDR3 consists of 16 residues. Written as DNA, the CDR3 is TGCAGTGCTAGGGTGGACCTCATGTGGCCCTGGAAGACCCAGTACTTC. This sequence encodes CSARVDLMWPWKTQYF.

This clonotype was counted ten times or more. At one end, the junction sequence differs from germline, possibly due to a read error. This chain links TRBV4-2 with TRBJ2-5; 10 bases align to TRBD2. The CDR3 sequence is 15 residues long. Germline V gene data show CDR1 as LGHNA and CDR2 as YNFKEQ. The chain's CDR3 is CASSPGTSDQETQYF. Written as DNA, the CDR3 is TGTGCCAGCAGCCCGGGGACTAGCGACCAGGAGACCCAGTACTTC.